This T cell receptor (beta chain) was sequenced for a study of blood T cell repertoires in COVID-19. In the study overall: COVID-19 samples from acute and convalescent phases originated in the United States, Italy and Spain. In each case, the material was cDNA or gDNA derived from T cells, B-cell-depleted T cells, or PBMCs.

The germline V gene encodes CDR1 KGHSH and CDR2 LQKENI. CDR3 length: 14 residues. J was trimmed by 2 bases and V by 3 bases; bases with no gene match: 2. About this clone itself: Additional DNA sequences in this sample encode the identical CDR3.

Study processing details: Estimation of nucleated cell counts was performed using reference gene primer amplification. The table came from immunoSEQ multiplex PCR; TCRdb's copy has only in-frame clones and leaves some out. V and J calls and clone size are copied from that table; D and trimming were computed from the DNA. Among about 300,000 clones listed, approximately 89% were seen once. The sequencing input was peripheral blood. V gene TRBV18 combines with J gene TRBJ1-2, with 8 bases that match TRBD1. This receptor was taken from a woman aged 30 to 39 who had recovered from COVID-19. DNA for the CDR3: TGTGCCAGCTCACCCGGACAGGGAAACTATGGCTACACCTTC. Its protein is CASSPGQGNYGYTF.